A single sample is the source of the 26 T cell receptor beta chains below, sequenced in a study of blood T cell repertoires in COVID-19. Generated by immunoSEQ multiplex PCR, the TCRdb table keeps only in-frame clones and is missing some. The profile covers about 190,000 clones, with approximately 86% appearing a single time and 20% to 25% taken by the ten largest. Sequenced sample: PBMCs or T cells enriched from blood (not recorded which). These receptors originate from a woman between 35 and 50 years old in a cohort exposed to, infected with or recovered from COVID-19 (not recorded which).

The genes are TRBV12-3 or TRBV12-4 and TRBJ1-1; no firm D call. This CDR3 contains 13 residues. The V end was cut by 3 bases, the J end by 1 base, with 6 bases between. CDR3 coding DNA: TGTGCCAGCAGTTTTGGAGAGAACACTGAAGCTTTCTTT. Translation: CASSFGENTEAFF.

The rearrangement uses TRBV7-8 and TRBJ1-1; 7 nucleotides agree with TRBD1. The CDR3 totals 15 residues. CDR1 and CDR2 from the germline V gene are SGHVS and FQNEAQ. Germline trimming cut 8 bases from V and 4 bases from J; bases unmatched to any gene: 13. This CDR3 is CASQLRGGAPTEAFF. The CDR3 DNA sequence: TGTGCCAGCCAGCTGCGAGGGGGCGCCCCCACTGAAGCTTTCTTT.

The chain joins TRBV21-1 to TRBJ1-3; the DNA was not used to check the table's D call, TRBD1. TRBV21-1 is a pseudogene segment. CDR3 length equals 14 residues. The CDR3 protein is CASSKKGVSLTIYF. For the CDR3, the DNA is TGTGCCAGCAGCAAAAAGGGGGTGTCCCTCACCATATATTTT.

This chain uses TRBV12-3 or TRBV12-4 with TRBJ1-1; 10 positions match TRBD1. Trimming cost V 4 bases and J 8 bases; bases outside gene matches: 1. This CDR3 has 12 residues. The chain's CDR3 is CASSWGQGEAFF. Here the CDR3 DNA reads TGTGCCAGCAGTTGGGGACAGGGGGAAGCTTTCTTT.

The CDR3 DNA reads TGTGCCAGCAGCCAGCACAGAGATAATGAAAAACTGTTTTTT. Protein: CASSQHRDNEKLFF. The V gene is TRBV3-1 (or the pseudogene TRBV3-2), the J gene TRBJ1-4; no reliable D call. The CDR3 is 14 residues long. Trimming took off 3 bases at V and 4 bases at J, with 9 bases between the two ends. CDR1 and CDR2 (germline): LGHDT, YNNKEL (reference sequence).

J is TRBJ1-5 and V is TRBV27; TRBD1 might be the D (5 bases). The CDR3 is made up of 15 amino acids. CDR1 MNHEY and CDR2 SMNVEV come from the germline V gene (reference sequence). Trimming shortened V by 8 bases and J by 2 bases, and 16 bases separated the two germline ends. The CDR3 sequence is CASGLAGHGNQPQHF. The CDR3 DNA is TGTGCCAGCGGCCTGGCGGGGCATGGCAATCAGCCCCAGCATTTT.

The V gene is TRBV28, the J gene TRBJ2-3, with 7 positions matching TRBD1. The V and J ends lost 4 bases and 1 base, in that order; junction bases with no gene match: 2. CDR1 MDHEN and CDR2 SYDVKM come from the germline V gene. This CDR3 is built from 14 residues. CDR3 protein: CASSSDRRTDTQYF. CDR3 DNA sequence: TGTGCCAGCAGTTCGGACAGGCGCACAGATACGCAGTATTTT.

V is TRBV27 and J is TRBJ2-7, with D uncertain. The germline V gene has CDR1 MNHEY and CDR2 SMNVEV (reference sequence). This CDR3 has 13 residues. Trimming stripped 3 bases from V and 3 bases from J, with 9 bases between. The chain's CDR3 is CASSLRRYYEQYF. The CDR3 DNA reads TGTGCCAGCAGTTTGCGCAGGTACTACGAGCAGTACTTC.

This clone was counted between two and nine times. The chain recombines TRBV4-1 with TRBJ1-6; D uncertain. Trimming stripped 0 bases from V and 10 bases from J, with 13 bases between. The CDR3 totals 15 residues. Germline CDR1 MGHRA, CDR2 YSYEKL. This chain's CDR3 is CASSQDGLFQSPLHF. The CDR3 nucleotides read TGCGCCAGCAGCCAAGATGGGCTTTTCCAATCACCCCTCCACTTT.

The V gene is TRBV12-3 or TRBV12-4, the J gene TRBJ1-1; D gene uncertain. CDR3 length: 11 amino acids. V lost 5 bases and J 3 bases, leaving 4 bases between the germline ends. The CDR3 sequence: CASSQYTEAFF. The DNA of the CDR3 is TGTGCCAGCAGTCAGTACACTGAAGCTTTCTTT.

The DNA of the CDR3 is TGTGCCAGCAGTCCTCGGGACAGGGACTCTGAAGCTTTCTTT. It specifies CASSPRDRDSEAFF. The chain combines TRBV28 with TRBJ1-1, with TRBD1 identical over 9 bases. V gave up 5 bases and J gave up 6 bases; unmatched junction bases: 7. The CDR3 runs 14 residues. The V gene's germline CDR1 is MDHEN and CDR2 SYDVKM. Full variable domain (missing parts from reference TRBV28 and TRBJ1-1): DVKVTQSSRYLVKRTGEKVFLECVQDMDHENMFWYRQDPGLGLRLIYFSYDVKMKEKGDIPEGYSVSREKKERFSLILESASTNQTSMYLCASSPRDRDSEAFFGQGTRLTVV.

The table lists this clone with a few counts. The chain joins TRBV7-9 to TRBJ2-1; TRBD2 agrees at 9 bases. The ends lost 5 bases at V and 9 bases at J; junction bases unmatched: 11. CDR1 is SEHNR and CDR2 is FQNEAQ in the germline V gene (reference sequence). CDR3 size: 15 residues. CDR3 DNA: TGTGCCAGCAGCATTAGCGGGGGCTCCCGGGGTGAGCAGTTCTTC. It is translated as CASSISGGSRGEQFF.

This clone was detected once. The J gene is TRBJ1-4, the V gene TRBV11-3, with a weak D call TRBD1 (6 bases). V lost 6 bases and J lost 2, with 10 bases in between. Germline V gene sequence: CDR1 SGHNT, CDR2 YENEEA. The CDR3 spans 14 residues. The chain's CDR3 is CASSWGRTNEKLFF. In DNA, the CDR3 is TGTGCCAGCAGTTGGGGGCGGACTAATGAAAAACTGTTTTTT.

This clone was observed a few times. V is TRBV12-3 or TRBV12-4 and J is TRBJ2-5, with unresolved D. With 3 bases removed from V and 2 bases from J, the gap between germline ends came to 7 bases. The CDR3 covers 13 residues. CDR3 amino acids: CASSFEQQETQYF. DNA for the CDR3: TGTGCCAGCAGTTTTGAACAGCAAGAGACCCAGTACTTC.

The gene calls are TRBV10-2 and TRBJ2-5, with 9 bases lining up with TRBD2. The CDR3 runs to 13 residues. V lost 8 bases and J lost 3; bases outside the gene matches: 4. CDR1 and CDR2 (germline): WSHSY, SAAADI. The CDR3 nucleotides read TGCGCCAGCGGGCTAGCGGGGAAAGAGACCCAGTACTTC. It translates to CASGLAGKETQYF.

This chain joins TRBV5-1 and TRBJ2-7; D might be TRBD2 (6 bases). The V end was cut by 0 bases, the J end by 1 base, with 11 bases between. Per the germline V gene, CDR1 is SGHRS and CDR2 is YFSETQ. CDR3 length: 15 amino acids. DNA for the CDR3: TGCGCCAGCAGCTTGGGGGTGGGGAGGTCCTACGAGCAGTACTTC. Encoded protein: CASSLGVGRSYEQYF.

A few counts support this clone. The chain couples TRBV15 to TRBJ2-1, with 9 bases matching TRBD1. The CDR3 loop spans 15 amino acids. Germline-derived CDR1 and CDR2 are LNHNV and YYDKDF (reference sequence). V lost 5 bases to trimming and J lost 6 bases; unmatched junction nucleotides: 8. Here the CDR3 reads CATSPQTGGVNEQFF. For the CDR3, the DNA is TGTGCCACCAGCCCCCAGACAGGGGGGGTCAATGAGCAGTTCTTC.

The genes are TRBV6-4 and TRBJ2-1; 10 nucleotides align to TRBD2. The V segment lost 4 bases and the J segment 5 bases; nucleotides outside the gene matches: 5. The V gene's germline CDR1 is MRHNA and CDR2 SNTAGT. This CDR3 contains 15 residues. Written as DNA, the CDR3 is TGTGCCAGCAGTGCACTAGCGGGATCTCACAATGAGCAGTTCTTC. This codes for CASSALAGSHNEQFF.

The V gene is TRBV27, the J gene TRBJ2-3; a possible D gene is TRBD2 (7 bases). The CDR3 contains 16 residues. V was cut by 1 base and J by 2 bases, with 13 bases left in between. Germline V gene lookup returns CDR1 MNHEY and CDR2 SMNVEV (reference sequence). The DNA of the CDR3 is TGTGCCAGCAGTTTATGGGGGGGGCGCGTCACAGATACGCAGTATTTT. As protein: CASSLWGGRVTDTQYF.

This clone is a singleton in its sample. V is TRBV5-4 and J is TRBJ2-6; D is unresolved. Trimming left V 0 bases short and J 3 bases short, with 7 bases between. The CDR3 has 15 amino acids. Per germline, CDR1 SGHNT and CDR2 YYREEE (reference sequence). CDR3 in DNA: TGTGCCAGCAGCTTGGCTACTGGTGGGGCCAACGTCCTGACTTTC. It codes for CASSLATGGANVLTF.

With regard to this clone: Different DNA sequences within this sample yield the same CDR3. The chain combines TRBV20-1 with TRBJ1-1; D not resolved. CDR1 DFQATT and CDR2 SNEGSKA come from the germline V gene (reference sequence). The CDR3 extends over 11 amino acids. The V gene lost 1 base and the J gene lost 6 bases, with 6 bases spanning the gap. The CDR3 spells CSARGEAEAFF. CDR3 nucleotide sequence: TGCAGTGCTAGAGGCGAGGCTGAAGCTTTCTTT.

CDR3 in DNA: TGTGCCAGCAGCCAAGATCCTGGACACCTTGAAGCTTTCTTT. This translates into CASSQDPGHLEAFF. This sequence joins TRBV3-1 (or the pseudogene TRBV3-2) and TRBJ1-1; a weak D match, TRBD1 (5 bases). The CDR3 is 14 residues long. With 0 bases removed from V and 7 bases from J, the gap between germline ends came to 12 bases. Germline assignment: CDR1 LGHDT and CDR2 YNNKEL (reference sequence).

The chain has TRBV2 and TRBJ2-2, with 10 bases matching TRBD2. J was trimmed by 4 bases and V by 0 bases; bases with no gene match: 2. Per the germline V gene, CDR1 is SNHLY and CDR2 is FYNNEI. The CDR3 is 16 amino acids. Here the CDR3 DNA reads TGTGCCAGCAGTGAAGCCCTAGCGGGAGTCACCGGGGAGCTGTTTTTT. This encodes CASSEALAGVTGELFF. The full variable domain, its missing parts supplied by reference TRBV2 and TRBJ2-2, is EPEVTQTPSHQVTQMGQEVILRCVPISNHLYFYWYRQILGQKVEFLVSFYNNEISEKSEIFDDQFSVERPDGSNFTLKIRSTKLEDSAMYFCASSEALAGVTGELFFGEGSRLTVL.

This chain joins TRBV27 and TRBJ2-2; 12 nucleotides align to TRBD2. With 6 bases clipped from V and 4 bases from J, the junction kept 0 bases outside the gene matches. CDR3 length: 14 residues. Germline V gives CDR1 MNHEY, CDR2 SMNVEV (reference sequence). The CDR3 sequence: CASRTSGGTGELFF. DNA of the CDR3: TGTGCCAGCAGGACTAGCGGGGGCACCGGGGAGCTGTTTTTT.

The chain links TRBV25-1 to TRBJ2-7, with TRBD2 identical over 7 bases. V lost 1 base and J lost 2; bases outside the gene matches: 5. The germline gives CDR1 MGHDK, CDR2 SYGVNS. The CDR3 is made up of 15 amino acids. The CDR3 loop is CASSEWGGNPYEQYF. The CDR3 DNA follows: TGTGCCAGCAGTGAATGGGGAGGGAACCCCTACGAGCAGTACTTC.

This sequence joins TRBV18 and TRBJ2-3; 7 positions agree with TRBD2. This CDR3 is built from 15 residues. J was trimmed by 4 bases and V by 0 bases; bases with no gene match: 4. CDR1 is KGHSH, CDR2 LQKENI, per germline. This CDR3 reads CASSPPLGGADTQYF. The DNA of the CDR3 is TGTGCCAGCTCACCACCTCTGGGGGGGGCAGATACGCAGTATTTT.